This T cell receptor beta chain appears in the sequencing data of a study of shared T cell receptors in the human thymus. The table came from immunoSEQ multiplex PCR; TCRdb's copy has only in-frame clones and leaves some out. The sample holds about 710,000 clones, approximately 89% seen once. Trimming took 6 bases from V and 5 from J, leaving 13 bases between them. In germline, CDR1 is KGHSH, CDR2 LQKENI. CDR3 length: 13 amino acids. Of note for this clone: The same CDR3 can be traced to other DNA sequences in this sample.

These data were likewise used in another study, on human thymus T cells.

Sequencing used thymocytes. This clonotype was sampled from a boy under two years old with a congenital heart defect. V is TRBV18 and J is TRBJ1-1; no definite D call. The CDR3 loop is CASSPARETEAFF. As DNA, the CDR3 is TGTGCCAGCTCGCCAGCGCGAGAGACTGAAGCTTTCTTT.